The next 26 T cell receptor beta chains were all read from a single sample in a study of T cell responses to AZD1222 COVID-19 vaccine. Libraries were prepared by immunoSEQ multiplex PCR; TCRdb keeps only in-frame clonotypes and omits some of them. The profile shows approximately 100,000 clones, 85% to 90% of them singletons. The starting material was peripheral blood, obtained on day 0 of AZD1222 vaccination. The origin of the receptors is an adult in good health.

The chain carries TRBV5-1 and TRBJ1-1; D not certain. V lost 2 bases, J lost 1 base, and 9 bases lay in between. Germline CDR1 SGHRS, CDR2 YFSETQ. The CDR3 has 14 amino acids. The CDR3 loop is CASSFGLENTEAFF. The DNA of the CDR3 is TGCGCCAGCAGCTTCGGACTTGAGAACACTGAAGCTTTCTTT. The full variable domain, its missing parts supplied by reference TRBV5-1 and TRBJ1-1, is KAGVTQTPRYLIKTRGQQVTLSCSPISGHRSVSWYQQTPGQGLQFLFEYFSETQRNKGNFPGRFSGRQFSNSRSEMNVSTLELGDSALYLCASSFGLENTEAFFGQGTRLTVV.

The chain combines TRBV7-2 with TRBJ2-7; D is unclear. V lost 3 bases and J lost 1, with 10 bases in between. Germline V gene sequence: CDR1 SGHTA, CDR2 FQGNSA. CDR3 length: 14 amino acids. The CDR3 bases are TGTGCCAGCAGCTTCACCCTCCTGTCCTACGAGCAGTACTTC. It is translated as CASSFTLLSYEQYF. Based on the CDR3 plus reference TRBV7-2 and TRBJ2-7, the full variable domain is GAGVSQSPSNKVTEKGKDVELRCDPISGHTALYWYRQSLGQGLEFLIYFQGNSAPDKSGLPSDRFSAERTGGSVSTLTIQRTQQEDSAVYLCASSFTLLSYEQYFGPGTRLTVT.

This clone is a singleton in its sample. The chain has TRBV5-1 and TRBJ1-4; D possibly corresponds to TRBD1 (6 bases). The V gene lost 2 bases and the J gene lost 8 bases, with 13 bases spanning the gap. CDR1 is SGHRS and CDR2 is YFSETQ in the germline V gene. The CDR3 spans 14 residues. The CDR3 DNA is TGCGCCAGCAGCTTCGGATCAGGGGCAGAAAAACTGTTTTTT. It translates to CASSFGSGAEKLFF.

A few counts support this clone. The chain combines TRBV6-4 with TRBJ2-3; the D call may be TRBD1 or TRBD2 (6 bases each). Germline CDR1 is MRHNA and CDR2 is SNTAGT. The CDR3 has 13 amino acids. V lost 3 bases and J 4 bases, leaving 8 bases between the germline ends. The CDR3 is CASSEGGADTQYF. Written as DNA, the CDR3 is TGTGCCAGCAGTGAGGGGGGCGCAGATACGCAGTATTTT.

On this clone: At one boundary the junction diverges from the germline segment, which might be a read error. The chain links TRBV6-1 to TRBJ1-4, with D unclear. Germline V gene data show CDR1 as MNHNS and CDR2 as SASEGT. This CDR3 contains 11 residues. The CDR3 bases are TGTGCCAGCAGTGAAGCGCTGATCAAGCTCTTT. Its protein is CASSEALIKLF.

The chain has TRBV5-4 and TRBJ1-2, with 12 nucleotides matching TRBD1. The length of the CDR3 is 15 residues. V trimming: 3 bases; J trimming: 7 bases; junction bases outside the gene matches: 7. The germline V gene has CDR1 SGHNT and CDR2 YYREEE (reference sequence). The CDR3 region is CASSYRDRGLGGYTF. DNA of the CDR3: TGTGCCAGCAGCTACCGGGACAGGGGGCTGGGTGGCTACACCTTC.

Here the CDR3 reads CASSLEASLQETQYF. CDR3 bases: TGTGCCAGCAGCTTAGAAGCGTCTCTACAAGAGACCCAGTACTTC. V and J are TRBV11-2 and TRBJ2-5, with unresolved D. CDR3 length: 15 residues. The V gene's germline CDR1 is SGHAT and CDR2 FQNNGV. V was shortened by 0 bases and J by 2 bases, with 10 bases between the two germline ends.

This chain joins TRBV6-5 and TRBJ2-7; 7 bases map to TRBD1. The junction had 1 base not matched to a gene; V was cut back by 7 bases and J by 4 bases. This CDR3 has 11 residues. Per germline, CDR1 MNHEY and CDR2 SVGAGI. The CDR3 DNA reads as TGTGCCAGCACCAGGGGGTACGAGCAGTACTTC. Amino acids: CASTRGYEQYF.

The chain employs TRBV6-5 and TRBJ2-7; D remains unclear. This CDR3 is built from 14 residues. V dropped 6 bases and J dropped 2 bases, with 14 bases sitting between them. Germline loops: CDR1 MNHEY, CDR2 SVGAGI. The CDR3 DNA reads TGTGCCAGCAGGTTACACCAGGCAACCTACGAGCAGTACTTC. Amino acid sequence: CASRLHQATYEQYF.

Written as DNA, the CDR3 is TGTGCCAGCAGCCCGACTAGCCCCGAGCAGTTCTTC. The encoded protein is CASSPTSPEQFF. This chain joins TRBV12-3 or TRBV12-4 and TRBJ2-1; 7 bases align to TRBD2. V lost 6 bases to trimming and J lost 10 bases; unmatched junction nucleotides: 6. The CDR3 runs to 12 residues.

The chain carries TRBV11-2 and TRBJ2-7; no reliable D call. Germline CDR1 reads SGHAT; CDR2 reads FQNNGV. This CDR3 has 16 residues. V lost 6 bases and J lost 0, with 18 bases in between. CDR3 DNA sequence: TGTGCCAGCAGTCCCCTCCGGCGTTCGAGCTCCTACGAGCAGTACTTC. Translation: CASSPLRRSSSYEQYF.

This clone was observed once. This sequence joins TRBV9 and TRBJ2-3; D possibly corresponds to TRBD2 (6 bases). The ends were cut back, 2 bases at V and 3 bases at J, with 10 bases in the middle. The length of the CDR3 is 14 residues. Per germline, CDR1 SGDLS and CDR2 YYNGEE. CDR3 loop: CASSVLGGTDTQYF. As DNA, the CDR3 is TGTGCCAGCAGCGTTCTTGGGGGGACAGATACGCAGTATTTT.

The gene calls are TRBV6-6 and TRBJ1-5; the D is unclear. This CDR3 comprises 15 residues. Looked up from germline, CDR1 is MNHNY and CDR2 is SVGAGI (reference sequence). The V gene lost 2 bases and the J gene lost 1 base, with 9 bases spanning the gap. CDR3 residues: CASSYGPNSNQPQHF. CDR3 in DNA: TGTGCCAGCAGTTACGGTCCAAACAGCAATCAGCCCCAGCATTTT.

This clone was detected only a few times. The chain recombines TRBV6-5 with TRBJ1-1; 7 bases line up with TRBD1. The CDR3 consists of 14 residues. Germline assignment: CDR1 MNHEY and CDR2 SVGAGI. V shed 7 bases and J 4 bases; nucleotides not matched to a gene: 9. The CDR3: CASTRQGAGTEAFF. CDR3 coding DNA: TGTGCCAGCACTCGACAGGGAGCAGGCACTGAAGCTTTCTTT.

This chain joins TRBV11-2 and TRBJ1-5, with a weak D call TRBD1 (5 bases). Deletions cut 5 bases from V and 3 bases from J, with 11 bases between. This CDR3 is 14 amino acids long. Germline V gene sequence: CDR1 SGHAT, CDR2 FQNNGV. CDR3 loop: CASSRSGNNQPQHF. The CDR3 DNA sequence: TGTGCCAGCAGCCGCTCAGGGAACAATCAGCCCCAGCATTTT. Filled out from reference TRBV11-2 and TRBJ1-5, the complete variable domain reads EAGVAQSPRYKIIEKRQSVAFWCNPISGHATLYWYQQILGQGPKLLIQFQNNGVVDDSQLPKDRFSAERLKGVDSTLKIQPAKLEDSAVYLCASSRSGNNQPQHFGDGTRLSIL.

This clone was observed a few times. The CDR3 loop reads CASSKTGGSSYEQYF. The CDR3 DNA follows: TGTGCCAGCAGTAAAACGGGGGGAAGCTCCTACGAGCAGTACTTC. J is TRBJ2-7 and V is TRBV6-2 or TRBV6-3; the match to TRBD2 covers 7 bases. The CDR3 has 15 amino acids. V lost 5 bases and J lost 0; bases outside the gene matches: 7. Germline CDR1 is MNHEY and CDR2 is SVGEGT.

The rearrangement joins TRBV6-5 to TRBJ1-1; possible D gene TRBD1, 5 bases. Trimming left V 6 bases short and J 4 bases short, with 15 bases between. This CDR3 has 14 residues. The germline gives CDR1 MNHEY, CDR2 SVGAGI. CDR3 protein: CASRGGSPSTEAFF. The CDR3 DNA reads TGTGCCAGCAGGGGGGGGTCCCCCAGCACTGAAGCTTTCTTT.

In DNA form, the CDR3 reads TGTGCCAGCCGACGACTGACTAGCGGGGGGGAGACCCAGTACTTC. Translation gives CASRRLTSGGETQYF. The rearrangement uses TRBV6-5 and TRBJ2-5, with TRBD2 identical over 13 bases. This CDR3 region has 15 residues. Germline assignment: CDR1 MNHEY and CDR2 SVGAGI. Unmatched junction bases numbered 8, after V lost 8 bases and J lost 5 bases.

The chain joins TRBV7-9 to TRBJ2-1; no definite D call. Germline CDR1 SEHNR, CDR2 FQNEAQ (reference sequence). V dropped 1 base and J dropped 5 bases, with 9 bases sitting between them. The CDR3 length is 14 residues. The CDR3 here is CASSLVGANNEQFF. The DNA of the CDR3 is TGTGCCAGCAGCTTAGTTGGAGCAAACAATGAGCAGTTCTTC. Filled out from reference TRBV7-9 and TRBJ2-1, the complete variable domain reads DTGVSQNPRHKITKRGQNVTFRCDPISEHNRLYWYRQTLGQGPEFLTYFQNEAQLEKSRLLSDRFSAERPKGSFSTLEIQRTEQGDSAMYLCASSLVGANNEQFFGPGTRLTVL.

The chain is built from TRBV27 and TRBJ1-1, with TRBD1 as a possible D gene (5 bases). Germline CDR1 is MNHEY and CDR2 is SMNVEV (reference sequence). This CDR3 region has 13 residues. The V end was cut by 7 bases, the J end by 6 bases, with 15 bases between. The CDR3 nucleotides are TGTGCCAGCACCCCAGGGTGGAGCGCTGAAGCTTTCTTT. The encoded protein is CASTPGWSAEAFF.

The CDR3 DNA sequence: TGTGCCAGTAGTTCCCTGACCGAAAAACTGTTTTTT. This gives the protein CASSSLTEKLFF. The V call is TRBV19, the J call TRBJ1-4; the D is unclear. CDR3 length: 12 amino acids. Trimming pared 5 bases from V and 8 bases from J, leaving 9 bases between. The germline gives CDR1 LNHDA, CDR2 SQIVND (reference sequence).

This chain connects TRBV3-1 (or the pseudogene TRBV3-2) to TRBJ1-1; tentatively, D is TRBD1 (5 bases). The CDR3 is made up of 14 amino acids. V shed 3 bases and J shed 1 base, with 9 bases lying between them. Germline CDR1 and CDR2: LGHDT and YNNKEL (reference sequence). Written as DNA, the CDR3 is TGTGCCAGCAGCCAGATGCAGGGGAACACTGAAGCTTTCTTT. Protein product: CASSQMQGNTEAFF.

The chain couples TRBV5-1 to TRBJ1-6; possible D gene TRBD1, 6 bases. The V end lost 5 bases, the J end lost 9 bases, and 21 bases lay between the germline ends. The CDR3 has 16 amino acids. Germline V gives CDR1 SGHRS, CDR2 YFSETQ. This CDR3 reads CASSLLGARIGSPLHF. The CDR3, as DNA: TGCGCCAGCAGTCTTCTGGGGGCGCGAATAGGTTCACCCCTCCACTTT.

The chain carries TRBV30 and TRBJ2-5; D unclear. The CDR3 loop spans 10 amino acids. V was clipped by 5 bases and J by 4 bases, with 5 bases between them. Germline V CDR1 and CDR2: GTSNPN, SVGIG (reference sequence). CDR3 in amino acids: CAWSIETQYF. DNA for the CDR3: TGTGCCTGGTCTATAGAGACCCAGTACTTC.

The V call is TRBV6-5, the J call TRBJ1-1, with D perhaps TRBD1 (5 bases). Trimming shortened V by 5 bases and J by 5 bases, and 9 bases separated the two germline ends. The germline CDR1 and CDR2 sequences are MNHEY and SVGAGI. The length of the CDR3 is 12 residues. The DNA for the CDR3 is TGTGCCAGCAGTCCAGGGCGAACTGAAGCTTTCTTT. Translating it yields CASSPGRTEAFF.

This clone has only one observation. The CDR3 loop reads CASSLGRTSGGGGDTQYF. For the CDR3, the DNA is TGCGCCAGCAGCTTGGGAAGGACTAGCGGGGGAGGGGGAGATACGCAGTATTTT. The rearrangement links TRBV5-1 to TRBJ2-3; 13 bases are a match to TRBD2. CDR3 length equals 18 residues. CDR1 and CDR2 from the germline V gene are SGHRS and YFSETQ. V lost 0 bases to trimming and J lost 5 bases; unmatched junction nucleotides: 9.